These T cell receptor beta chains were read from a single sample in a study of a mutant IDH1 vaccine in newly diagnosed glioma. The assay was immunoSEQ multiplex PCR, and TCRdb's table has in-frame clones only and misses some. Of around 99,000 clones in the sample, around three quarters were seen once. Sequencing was performed on PBMCs, taken from a glioma patient treated with radiotherapy, temozolomide or both. The receptors were gathered from a man aged 35 to 55 with glioma. Each CDR3 is given with its conserved first and last residue. The order of the fields is J gene, clone size, D gene, V gene, CDR3 DNA, CDR3 protein. A D gene is named only where the DNA matches it firmly. The listing skips clone size in some rows; elsewhere it reads once, few, many or a size class.

j_call: TRBJ1-2; clone_size: NA; d_call: NA; v_call: TRBV6-5; cdr3_nt: TGTGCCAGCAGTTCCCCGGGAGGGAGTAACTATGGCTACACCTTC; cdr3_aa: CASSSPGGSNYGYTF
j_call: TRBJ1-2; clone_size: NA; d_call: NA; v_call: TRBV6-5; cdr3_nt: TGTGCCAGCAGAAAGGGACCGGACGGTTCCTATGGCTACACCTTC; cdr3_aa: CASRKGPDGSYGYTF
j_call: TRBJ1-1; clone_size: NA; d_call: TRBD1; v_call: TRBV7-8; cdr3_nt: TGTGCCAGCAGCTTATTTCGGACAGGGGCGAAGACTGAAGCTTTCTTT; cdr3_aa: CASSLFRTGAKTEAFF
j_call: TRBJ1-1; clone_size: NA; d_call: NA; v_call: TRBV19; cdr3_nt: TGTGCCAGTAGAAATGCAGGTGTGAACACTGAAGCTTTCTTT; cdr3_aa: CASRNAGVNTEAFF
j_call: TRBJ1-5; clone_size: few; d_call: TRBD1; v_call: TRBV28; cdr3_nt: TGTGCCAGCAGCTCGGACAGGGAGGCCTGGAATAGCAATCAGCCCCAGCATTTT; cdr3_aa: CASSSDREAWNSNQPQHF
j_call: TRBJ2-4; clone_size: NA; d_call: NA; v_call: TRBV28; cdr3_nt: TGTGCCAGCAGTCCGGGACCAAGAAACATTCAGTACTTC; cdr3_aa: CASSPGPRNIQYF
j_call: TRBJ2-7; clone_size: NA; d_call: NA; v_call: TRBV5-4; cdr3_nt: TGTGCCAGCAGCACTACCCCAGGGACCCCCTACGAGCAGTACTTC; cdr3_aa: CASSTTPGTPYEQYF
j_call: TRBJ2-7; clone_size: NA; d_call: NA; v_call: TRBV29-1; cdr3_nt: TGCAGCGTTGCAGGGTCCCACGAGCAGTACTTC; cdr3_aa: CSVAGSHEQYF
j_call: TRBJ2-6; clone_size: NA; d_call: NA; v_call: TRBV18; cdr3_nt: TGTGCCAGCGGCACGAACGTCCTGACTTTC; cdr3_aa: CASGTNVLTF
j_call: TRBJ2-1; clone_size: NA; d_call: TRBD1; v_call: TRBV6-4; cdr3_nt: TGTGCCAGCAGTGACGGCAGGGGGAACTACAATGAGCAGTTCTTC; cdr3_aa: CASSDGRGNYNEQFF
j_call: TRBJ2-3; clone_size: NA; d_call: TRBD2; v_call: TRBV5-4; cdr3_nt: TGTGCCAGCAGCTTGCTAGCGGGAGGGGGCACAGATACGCAGTATTTT; cdr3_aa: CASSLLAGGGTDTQYF
j_call: TRBJ2-1; clone_size: few; d_call: NA; v_call: TRBV28; cdr3_nt: TGTGCCAGCAGTTTGAGTAGGAGCGTCTCCTACAATGAGCAGTTCTTC; cdr3_aa: CASSLSRSVSYNEQFF
j_call: TRBJ1-6; clone_size: NA; d_call: TRBD1; v_call: TRBV19; cdr3_nt: TGTGCCAGTAGGTTAGCCGGGACAGGGAATAGTAATTCACCCCTCCACTTT; cdr3_aa: CASRLAGTGNSNSPLHF
j_call: TRBJ1-5; clone_size: NA; d_call: NA; v_call: TRBV28; cdr3_nt: TGTGCCAGCAGTCGTGCGGGGGGCGGCAATCAGCCCCAGCATTTT; cdr3_aa: CASSRAGGGNQPQHF
j_call: TRBJ2-7; clone_size: NA; d_call: TRBD2; v_call: TRBV18; cdr3_nt: TGTGCCAGCTCACCGCTCGGGACTAGCGGGAGGGGGACCTACGAGCAGTACTTC; cdr3_aa: CASSPLGTSGRGTYEQYF
j_call: TRBJ1-1; clone_size: few; d_call: NA; v_call: TRBV28; cdr3_nt: TGTGCCAGCAGTCAGCCCAGGGTTTCGAGAACTGAAGCTTTCTTT; cdr3_aa: CASSQPRVSRTEAFF
j_call: TRBJ1-2; clone_size: few; d_call: NA; v_call: TRBV30; cdr3_nt: TGTGCCTGGAGTCAGTCTAACTATGGCTACACCTTC; cdr3_aa: CAWSQSNYGYTF
j_call: TRBJ2-7; clone_size: NA; d_call: TRBD2; v_call: TRBV7-2; cdr3_nt: TGTGCCAGCAGCTTATTAGCGGGAGCCGAGCAGTACTTC; cdr3_aa: CASSLLAGAEQYF
j_call: TRBJ2-3; clone_size: NA; d_call: TRBD1; v_call: TRBV6-4; cdr3_nt: TGTGCCAGCAGTGACGGACAGGGCGCAGATACGCAGTATTTT; cdr3_aa: CASSDGQGADTQYF
j_call: TRBJ2-3; clone_size: NA; d_call: NA; v_call: TRBV5-1; cdr3_nt: TGCGCCAGCAGCGAATTTGGCAGCACTAGCACAGATACGCAGTATTTT; cdr3_aa: CASSEFGSTSTDTQYF
j_call: TRBJ2-2; clone_size: few; d_call: NA; v_call: TRBV7-2; cdr3_nt: TGTGCCAGCAGCTTCCGGGACACCTACACCGGGGAGCTGTTTTTT; cdr3_aa: CASSFRDTYTGELFF
j_call: TRBJ2-4; clone_size: NA; d_call: NA; v_call: TRBV13; cdr3_nt: TGTGCCAGCAGACCTGGGGGCAGGGTCGGGGAAAACATTCAGTACTTC; cdr3_aa: CASRPGGRVGENIQYF
j_call: TRBJ2-3; clone_size: few; d_call: NA; v_call: TRBV7-2; cdr3_nt: TGTGCCAGCAGCCCGGGGATGGGAACAGATACGCAGTATTTT; cdr3_aa: CASSPGMGTDTQYF
j_call: TRBJ1-1; clone_size: NA; d_call: TRBD1; v_call: TRBV18; cdr3_nt: TGTGCCAGCTCACCACAGGGGGCGATGGCTGAAGCTTTCTTT; cdr3_aa: CASSPQGAMAEAFF
j_call: TRBJ2-3; clone_size: once; d_call: TRBD2; v_call: TRBV5-6; cdr3_nt: TGTGCCAGCAGCTCACAGGATAGCGGGGGGTCCACAGATACGCAGTATTTT; cdr3_aa: CASSSQDSGGSTDTQYF
j_call: TRBJ1-2; clone_size: NA; d_call: TRBD1; v_call: TRBV19; cdr3_nt: TGTGCCAGTAGTACTCACAGGGGAGGAGGCTATGGCTACACCTTC; cdr3_aa: CASSTHRGGGYGYTF
j_call: TRBJ2-5; clone_size: NA; d_call: TRBD1; v_call: TRBV7-2; cdr3_nt: TGTGCCAGCAGCCTTCGGACAGGGATGGAGACCCAGTACTTC; cdr3_aa: CASSLRTGMETQYF
j_call: TRBJ1-5; clone_size: NA; d_call: NA; v_call: TRBV25-1; cdr3_nt: TGTGCTACCAAGGGGGGTAGCAATCAGCCCCAGCATTTT; cdr3_aa: CATKGGSNQPQHF
j_call: TRBJ2-4; clone_size: NA; d_call: NA; v_call: TRBV18; cdr3_nt: TGTGCCAGCTCACCAAACCCTCAGCTAGCCAAAAACATTCAGTACTTC; cdr3_aa: CASSPNPQLAKNIQYF
j_call: TRBJ1-1; clone_size: NA; d_call: NA; v_call: TRBV28; cdr3_nt: TGTGCCAGCAGTTTAAATTCGTTCACTGAAGCTTTCTTT; cdr3_aa: CASSLNSFTEAFF
j_call: TRBJ2-1; clone_size: NA; d_call: NA; v_call: TRBV19; cdr3_nt: TGTGCCAGTAGTCCCCTCCAGGGGACGTACTACAATGAGCAGTTCTTC; cdr3_aa: CASSPLQGTYYNEQFF
j_call: TRBJ2-2; clone_size: NA; d_call: TRBD2; v_call: TRBV18; cdr3_nt: TGTGCCAGCTCACCGCCCGGCAATCTAGCGGGAGGGCCGAATTTCGGGGAGCTGTTTTTT; cdr3_aa: CASSPPGNLAGGPNFGELFF
j_call: TRBJ2-7; clone_size: once; d_call: TRBD1; v_call: TRBV5-5; cdr3_nt: TGTGCCAGCAGCTTAGTGGGACAGGGCTACGAGCAGTACTTC; cdr3_aa: CASSLVGQGYEQYF
j_call: TRBJ1-2; clone_size: NA; d_call: NA; v_call: TRBV11-2; cdr3_nt: TGTGCCAGCAGCTTAGCCGGGGCAGGGGCTGGCTACACCTTC; cdr3_aa: CASSLAGAGAGYTF
j_call: TRBJ2-7; clone_size: NA; d_call: NA; v_call: TRBV20-1; cdr3_nt: TGCAGTGCGCTGGGAGTCTACGAGCAGTACTTC; cdr3_aa: CSALGVYEQYF
j_call: TRBJ2-3; clone_size: NA; d_call: TRBD1; v_call: TRBV5-1; cdr3_nt: TGCGCCAGCAGCGCGGGACAGGGGATGATAGATACGCAGTATTTT; cdr3_aa: CASSAGQGMIDTQYF
j_call: TRBJ1-1; clone_size: NA; d_call: NA; v_call: TRBV4-3; cdr3_nt: TGCGCCAGCAGCCAAGATCGGCGGCGCTGGGACGGGGCGGGCACTGAAGCTTTCTTT; cdr3_aa: CASSQDRRRWDGAGTEAFF
j_call: TRBJ1-4; clone_size: NA; d_call: NA; v_call: TRBV19; cdr3_nt: TGTGCCATCAGCCCGGGAAGAGATGAAAAACTGTTTTTT; cdr3_aa: CAISPGRDEKLFF
j_call: TRBJ1-5; clone_size: NA; d_call: NA; v_call: TRBV6-5; cdr3_nt: TGTGCCAGCCGAGGGGGGGTTAATCAGCCCCAGCATTTT; cdr3_aa: CASRGGVNQPQHF